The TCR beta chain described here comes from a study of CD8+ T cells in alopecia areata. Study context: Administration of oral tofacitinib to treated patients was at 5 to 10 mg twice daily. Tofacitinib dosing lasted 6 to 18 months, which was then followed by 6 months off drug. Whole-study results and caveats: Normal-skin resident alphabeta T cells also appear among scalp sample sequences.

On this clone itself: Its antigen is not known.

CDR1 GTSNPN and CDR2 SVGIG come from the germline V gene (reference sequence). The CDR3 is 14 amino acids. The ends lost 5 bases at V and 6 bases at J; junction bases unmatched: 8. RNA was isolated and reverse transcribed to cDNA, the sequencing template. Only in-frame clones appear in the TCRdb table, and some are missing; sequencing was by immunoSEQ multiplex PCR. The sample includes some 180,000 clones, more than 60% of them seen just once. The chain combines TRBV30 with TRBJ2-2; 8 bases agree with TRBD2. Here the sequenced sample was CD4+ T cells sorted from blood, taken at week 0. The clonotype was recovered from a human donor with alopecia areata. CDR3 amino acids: CAWGLAGLAGELFF. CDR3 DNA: TGTGCCTGGGGACTAGCAGGATTAGCCGGGGAGCTGTTTTTT. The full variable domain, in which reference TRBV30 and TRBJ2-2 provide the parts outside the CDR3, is SQTIHQWPATLVQPVGSPLSLECTVEGTSNPNLYWYRQAAGRGLQLLFYSVGIGQISSEVPQNLSASRPQDRQFILSSKKLLLSDSGFYLCAWGLAGLAGELFFGEGSRLTVL.